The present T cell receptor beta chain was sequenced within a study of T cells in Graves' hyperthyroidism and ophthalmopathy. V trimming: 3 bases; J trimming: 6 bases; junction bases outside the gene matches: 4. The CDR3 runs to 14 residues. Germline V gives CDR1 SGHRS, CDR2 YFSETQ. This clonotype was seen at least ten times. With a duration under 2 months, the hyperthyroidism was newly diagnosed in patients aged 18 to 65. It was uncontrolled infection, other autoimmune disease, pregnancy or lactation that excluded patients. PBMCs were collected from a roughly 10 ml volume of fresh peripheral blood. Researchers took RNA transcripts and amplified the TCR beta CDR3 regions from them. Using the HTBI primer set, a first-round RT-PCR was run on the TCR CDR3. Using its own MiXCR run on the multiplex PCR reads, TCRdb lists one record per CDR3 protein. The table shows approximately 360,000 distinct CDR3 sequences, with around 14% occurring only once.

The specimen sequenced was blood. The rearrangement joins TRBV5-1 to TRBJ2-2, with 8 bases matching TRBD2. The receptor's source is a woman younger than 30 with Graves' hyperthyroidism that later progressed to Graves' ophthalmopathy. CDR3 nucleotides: TGCGCCAGCAGCTATAGCGGGATCCCCGGGGAGCTGTTTTTT. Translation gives CASSYSGIPGELFF.